The 8 T cell receptor beta chains listed next were all sequenced from one sample in a study of T cells in localized non-small cell lung cancer. The repertoire was sequenced with immunoSEQ multiplex PCR; TCRdb's copy has only in-frame clones and lacks some. The top ten hold approximately 5% of the sample, which has 20,000 to 25,000 clones, around 87% seen once. Here the sequenced sample was peripheral blood, taken before any cancer treatment. The receptors here all came from a male donor aged 60 or over with stage II squamous cell lung carcinoma.

The chain recombines TRBV19 with TRBJ1-3; the D is unclear. V lost 5 bases to trimming and J lost 0 bases, with 14 bases between them. The germline CDR1 and CDR2 sequences are LNHDA and SQIVND (reference sequence). The CDR3 runs 16 residues. CDR3 in amino acids: CASSPLSVASGNTIYF. The CDR3 DNA reads TGTGCCAGTAGTCCTCTCTCTGTCGCCTCTGGAAACACCATATATTTT.

The V call is TRBV7-9, the J call TRBJ1-1, with D unresolved. The CDR3 has 13 residues. Germline CDR1 reads SEHNR; CDR2 reads FQNEAQ (reference sequence). V lost 2 bases and J lost 7, with 11 bases in between. The CDR3 region has the DNA TGTGCCAGCAGCTTACGTCCCGACGGTGAAGCTTTCTTT. It is translated as CASSLRPDGEAFF.

This chain links TRBV29-1 with TRBJ2-7; 7 bases line up with TRBD1. The CDR3 contains 12 residues. Germline CDR1 reads SQVTM; CDR2 reads ANQGSEA. The ends lost 8 bases at V and 4 bases at J; junction bases unmatched: 8. The CDR3, as DNA: TGCAGCTTTGGGGACAGATCGTACGAGCAGTACTTC. It translates to CSFGDRSYEQYF.

V is TRBV9 and J is TRBJ2-3, with D unclear. V dropped 0 bases and J dropped 2 bases, with 7 bases sitting between them. The CDR3 loop spans 14 amino acids. Germline V gene data show CDR1 as SGDLS and CDR2 as YYNGEE. CDR3 bases: TGTGCCAGCAGCGTAGAACAGACCACAGATACGCAGTATTTT. The encoded protein is CASSVEQTTDTQYF.

The rearrangement joins TRBV6-6 to TRBJ2-4; D may be TRBD2 (7 bases). The germline V gene has CDR1 MNHNY and CDR2 SVGAGI (reference sequence). The CDR3 covers 16 residues. V was pared by 6 bases and J by 0 bases, with 15 bases between. DNA of the CDR3: TGTGCCAGCAGCCGTGAGGGGGGGATAGCCAAAAACATTCAGTACTTC. Translating it yields CASSREGGIAKNIQYF.

This clone was recorded once. The chain is built from TRBV7-9 and TRBJ2-1, with 7 bases aligning to TRBD1. With V trimmed by 4 bases and J by 1 base, 7 bases remained unmatched. Germline lookup yields CDR1 SEHNR and CDR2 FQNEAQ (reference sequence). The CDR3 has 16 amino acids. The CDR3 nucleotides read TGTGCCAGCAGCTCCCGACAGGGCCGGTCCTACAATGAGCAGTTCTTC. It translates to CASSSRQGRSYNEQFF.

This chain links TRBV18 with TRBJ2-2; tentatively, D is TRBD1 or TRBD2 (5 bases each). This CDR3 is 16 amino acids long. CDR1 and CDR2 (germline): KGHSH, LQKENI. V was shortened by 6 bases and J by 7 bases, with 21 bases between the two germline ends. CDR3 residues: CASSARGDLVLGELFF. DNA of the CDR3: TGTGCCAGCTCGGCTAGGGGAGACCTGGTCCTCGGGGAGCTGTTTTTT.

This clone was recorded only once. J is TRBJ2-7 and V is TRBV7-2; 12 nucleotides agree with TRBD2. The junction had 14 bases not matched to a gene; V was cut back by 5 bases and J by 6 bases. The CDR3 is 17 amino acids. Germline V gene data show CDR1 as SGHTA and CDR2 as FQGNSA. In DNA form, the CDR3 reads TGTGCCAGCAGCCCCCGGGGGGCTAGCGGGGGGGCGGGCGAGCAGTACTTC. Translated: CASSPRGASGGAGEQYF.